Listed here is a single TCR beta chain. Antigen unknown. Each patient relapsed following autologous stem cell transplantation, and prior brentuximab vedotin exposure differed. Magnetic negative selection was used to purify CD4+ T cells from thawed PBMCs. The entry originates in a study of PD-1 blockade in classical Hodgkin lymphoma. General study points: Underlying causes for the observed repertoire differences were not defined, possibly disease activity or prior therapy.

Profiling relied on immunoSEQ multiplex PCR, and the TCRdb table lists in-frame clones only, not all of them. The sample lists tens of thousands of clones, 85% occurring once. Germline V gene sequence: CDR1 SGHTA, CDR2 FQGNSA. V lost 6 bases, J lost 4 bases, and 5 bases stayed unmatched. The CDR3 is made up of 14 amino acids. Material: CD4+ T cells from blood, obtained at baseline. The chain combines TRBV7-2 with TRBJ1-5; 8 bases line up with TRBD1. The receptor was isolated from a human donor with classical Hodgkin lymphoma. CDR3 in DNA: TGTGCCAGCAGTTCCCGACAGGGGAATCAGCCCCAGCATTTT. Its translation is CASSSRQGNQPQHF. Together with reference TRBV7-2 and TRBJ1-5, the CDR3 gives the full variable domain: GAGVSQSPSNKVTEKGKDVELRCDPISGHTALYWYRQSLGQGLEFLIYFQGNSAPDKSGLPSDRFSAERTGGSVSTLTIQRTQQEDSAVYLCASSSRQGNQPQHFGDGTRLSIL.